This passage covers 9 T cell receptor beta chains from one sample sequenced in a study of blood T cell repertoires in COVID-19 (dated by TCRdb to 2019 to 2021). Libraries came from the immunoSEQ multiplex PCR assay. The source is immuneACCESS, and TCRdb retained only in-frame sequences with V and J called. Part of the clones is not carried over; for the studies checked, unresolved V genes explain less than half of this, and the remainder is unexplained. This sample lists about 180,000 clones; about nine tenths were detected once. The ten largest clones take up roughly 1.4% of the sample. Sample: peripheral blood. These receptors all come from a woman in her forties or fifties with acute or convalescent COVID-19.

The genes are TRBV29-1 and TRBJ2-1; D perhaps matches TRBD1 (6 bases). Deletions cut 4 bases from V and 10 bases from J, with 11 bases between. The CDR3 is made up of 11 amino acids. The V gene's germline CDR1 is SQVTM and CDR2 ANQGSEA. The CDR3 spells CSVGDRPEQFF. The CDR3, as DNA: TGCAGCGTTGGTGACAGGCCCGAGCAGTTCTTC.

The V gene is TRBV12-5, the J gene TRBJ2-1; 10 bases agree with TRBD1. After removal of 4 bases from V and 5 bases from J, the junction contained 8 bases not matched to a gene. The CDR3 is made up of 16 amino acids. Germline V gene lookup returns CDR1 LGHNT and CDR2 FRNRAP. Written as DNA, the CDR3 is TGTGCTAGTGGTTCCTCGACAGGGGGCCTTAACAATGAGCAGTTCTTC. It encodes CASGSSTGGLNNEQFF.

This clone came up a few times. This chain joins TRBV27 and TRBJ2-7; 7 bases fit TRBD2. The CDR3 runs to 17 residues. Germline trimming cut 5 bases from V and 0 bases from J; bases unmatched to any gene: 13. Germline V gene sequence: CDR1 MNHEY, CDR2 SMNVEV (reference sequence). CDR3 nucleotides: TGTGCCAGCAGTCGGGGGGTAGGGGCGGCAAGCTCCTACGAGCAGTACTTC. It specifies CASSRGVGAASSYEQYF.

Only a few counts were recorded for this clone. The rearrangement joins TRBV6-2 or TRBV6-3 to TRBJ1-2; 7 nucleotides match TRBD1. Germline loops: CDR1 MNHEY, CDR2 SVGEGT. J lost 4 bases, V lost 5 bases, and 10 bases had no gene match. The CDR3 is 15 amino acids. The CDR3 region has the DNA TGTGCCAGCAGTCGGGACCGACAGGGATCCTATGGCTACACCTTC. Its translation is CASSRDRQGSYGYTF.

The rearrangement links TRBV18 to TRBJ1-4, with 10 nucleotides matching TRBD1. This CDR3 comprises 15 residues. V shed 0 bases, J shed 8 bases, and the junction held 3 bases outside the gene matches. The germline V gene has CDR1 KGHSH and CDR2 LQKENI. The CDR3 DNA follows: TGTGCCAGCTCACCACCGGGACAGGGGTACGAAAAACTGTTTTTT. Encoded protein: CASSPPGQGYEKLFF.

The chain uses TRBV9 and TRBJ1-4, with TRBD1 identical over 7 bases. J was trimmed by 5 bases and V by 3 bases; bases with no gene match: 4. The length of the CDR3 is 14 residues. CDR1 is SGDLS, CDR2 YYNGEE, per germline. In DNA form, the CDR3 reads TGTGCCAGCAGCGAACAGGGGATGAATGAAAAACTGTTTTTT. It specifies CASSEQGMNEKLFF.

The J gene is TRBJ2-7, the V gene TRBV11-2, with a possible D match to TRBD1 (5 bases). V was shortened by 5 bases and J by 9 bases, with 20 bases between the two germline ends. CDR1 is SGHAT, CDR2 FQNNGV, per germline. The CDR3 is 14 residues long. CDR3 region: CASSLPGAVIGQYF. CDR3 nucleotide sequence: TGTGCCAGCAGCCTCCCTGGGGCAGTAATCGGGCAGTACTTC.

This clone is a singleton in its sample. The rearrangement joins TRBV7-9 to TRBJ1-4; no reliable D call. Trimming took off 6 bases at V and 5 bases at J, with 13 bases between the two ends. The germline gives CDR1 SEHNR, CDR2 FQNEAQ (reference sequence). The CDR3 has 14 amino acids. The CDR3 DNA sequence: TGTGCCAGCAGTCGCCCTTGGCCAAATGAAAAACTGTTTTTT. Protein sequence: CASSRPWPNEKLFF.

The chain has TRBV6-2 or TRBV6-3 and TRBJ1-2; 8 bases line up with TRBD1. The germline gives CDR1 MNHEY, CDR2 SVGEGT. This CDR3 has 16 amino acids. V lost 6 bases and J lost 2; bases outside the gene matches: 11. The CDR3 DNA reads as TGTGCCAGCAGCAAGAAACAGACAGGGGCGAACTATGGCTACACCTTC. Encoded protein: CASSKKQTGANYGYTF.